The clone carrying this TCR beta chain was detected only a few times. This sample is part of a study of PD-L1 blockade in urothelial cancer. Overall study context: Patients, treated from 2014 onward, received atezolizumab 1,200 mg intravenously every 3 weeks. Each patient had 0 to 3 earlier chemotherapy regimens. Analyzed time points were 3 weeks (second dose) and 6 weeks after therapy began.

Each PCR reaction had synthetic TCR analog templates spiked into it. Profiling relied on immunoSEQ multiplex PCR, and the TCRdb table lists in-frame clones only, not all of them. The table records around 100,000 clones, 70% to 85% of them present only once. The germline gives CDR1 LGHNA, CDR2 YNFKEQ. V lost 2 bases to trimming and J lost 7 bases; unmatched junction nucleotides: 9. The CDR3 runs 16 residues. The chain has TRBV4-2 and TRBJ1-4; 8 bases map to TRBD1. This sequence originates from a man aged 50 to 59 with urothelial cancer. Specimen: PBMCs, collected around atezolizumab (anti-PD-L1) treatment. The CDR3 here is CASSQTGGTGGEKLFF. CDR3 nucleotide sequence: TGTGCCAGCAGCCAAACCGGGGGGACAGGAGGTGAAAAACTGTTTTTT.